This T cell receptor beta chain is drawn from a study of T-cell memory formation after mild COVID-19. Study-wide results and caveats: Mainly in CM and EM were contracting CD4+ clones; CD8+ were in EMRA. Pre-infection memory contained some responding clones, which suggested that cross-reactive memory had joined.

Details on this clonotype: Its target is unknown. An end of the junction does not agree with germline; a read error may underlie this.

The CDR3 has 15 amino acids. Germline CDR1 SSHAT, CDR2 FNYEAQ (reference sequence). Using its own MiXCR run on the 5' RACE reads, TCRdb lists one record per CDR3 protein. In the table there are 400,000 to 500,000 distinct CDR3 sequences, 20% of which are singletons. This TCR derives from an adult woman who had mild COVID-19 (a few samples of this study predate the infection). Cell type and time point are not known. The chain has TRBV7-7 and TRBJ2-1, with 8 bases that match TRBD2. Sample: PBMCs or a T cell subset sorted from them (not recorded which). The CDR3 coding sequence is TGTGCTAGCAGCCCCGGAGCGGGAGTCGTCAATGAGCAGTTCTTC. It is translated as CASSPGAGVVNEQFF.